The 20 T cell receptor beta chains below were found in one sample sequenced in a study of T cell repertoires in cytomegalovirus infection. These TCRs' antigens remain unknown. TCRdb reprocessed the reads via MiXCR and lists one record per CDR3 protein. The sample lists some 500,000 distinct CDR3 sequences; 40% were seen once. Sequences were derived from cultured PBMCs, sampled from culture after CMV antigen stimulation. The receptors stem from a human donor in good health (CMV status not recorded). Some clones in this sample may be carry-over from other donors' samples.

The chain links TRBV11-2 to TRBJ2-5, with 8 bases aligning to TRBD2. V shed 4 bases, J shed 4 bases, and the junction held 5 bases outside the gene matches. There are 14 residues in the CDR3. Germline CDR1 SGHAT, CDR2 FQNNGV. CDR3 nucleotides: TGTGCCAGCAGCTCCTTAGCGGGAAGAGAGACCCAGTACTTC. This encodes CASSSLAGRETQYF.

In this sample, this clonotype turned up a few times. The chain uses TRBV7-8 and TRBJ1-2, with a weak D call TRBD1 (5 bases). This CDR3 is 14 amino acids long. CDR1 is SGHVS, CDR2 FQNEAQ, per germline. With 1 base removed from V and 6 bases from J, the gap between germline ends came to 12 bases. The CDR3 here is CASSLGPVRDGYTF. CDR3 sequence (DNA): TGTGCCAGCAGCTTAGGACCGGTCAGGGATGGCTACACCTTC.

CDR3 loop: CASSEWQGETQYF. In DNA form, the CDR3 reads TGTGCCAGCAGTGAATGGCAGGGGGAGACCCAGTACTTC. The chain links TRBV2 to TRBJ2-5, with D tentatively TRBD1 (6 bases). V was pared by 2 bases and J by 5 bases, with 9 bases between. Per the germline V gene, CDR1 is SNHLY and CDR2 is FYNNEI. The CDR3 is 13 amino acids.

V and J are TRBV7-2 and TRBJ2-1, with 7 bases fitting TRBD2. This CDR3 region has 14 residues. Germline V CDR1 and CDR2: SGHTA, FQGNSA. Trimming removed 5 bases from V and 5 bases from J; junction bases left unmatched: 6. CDR3 nucleotides: TGTGCCAGCAGCCCGACGCGGGAGAACAATGAGCAGTTCTTC. Protein product: CASSPTRENNEQFF.

This clonotype was observed a few times. The V call is TRBV12-3 or TRBV12-4, the J call TRBJ1-2, with a possible D match to TRBD1 (5 bases). The CDR3 sequence is 15 residues long. The germline V and J ends were trimmed by 3 bases and 13 bases, with 24 bases remaining between them. CDR3 sequence: CASSFGAGVGKLGTF. In DNA form, the CDR3 reads TGTGCCAGCAGTTTTGGGGCCGGAGTGGGAAAATTGGGCACCTTC.

The chain has TRBV7-6 and TRBJ1-4; the match to TRBD1 covers 7 bases. The V gene end was trimmed by 5 bases and the J gene end by 1 base; junction bases not matched to a gene: 10. CDR1 is SGHVS and CDR2 is FNYEAQ in the germline V gene. The CDR3 is 17 amino acids. CDR3 nucleotide sequence: TGTGCCAGCAGCGAGGGTCAGGGGGGCCGAACTAATGAAAAACTGTTTTTT. The encoded protein is CASSEGQGGRTNEKLFF.

The chain carries TRBV12-3 or TRBV12-4 and TRBJ2-7; no clear D. Between the trimmed V and J ends, which lost 3 bases and 3 bases, there was a span of 12 bases. The CDR3 consists of 14 residues. The CDR3: CASSFAVRIYEQYF. In DNA form, the CDR3 reads TGTGCCAGCAGTTTCGCAGTACGTATCTACGAGCAGTACTTC.

This chain links TRBV19 with TRBJ2-5; D uncertain. Trimming left V 11 bases short and J 3 bases short, with 16 bases between. Germline V CDR1 and CDR2: LNHDA, SQIVND (reference sequence). The CDR3 contains 13 residues. CDR3 in amino acids: CALGWFGKETQYF. The CDR3 DNA sequence: TGTGCCTTAGGGTGGTTTGGGAAAGAGACCCAGTACTTC.

This clonotype was counted a few times. V gene TRBV7-8 combines with J gene TRBJ2-7, with D perhaps TRBD2 (6 bases). In germline, CDR1 is SGHVS, CDR2 FQNEAQ. Trimming removed 1 base from V and 2 bases from J, with 12 bases in between. The CDR3 contains 15 residues. Here the CDR3 reads CASSLGPGVAYEQYF. In DNA, the CDR3 is TGTGCCAGCAGCTTAGGACCGGGAGTAGCCTACGAGCAGTACTTC.

The table lists this clonotype with a few counts. The chain combines TRBV10-2 with TRBJ1-2, with D maybe TRBD1 (5 bases). Per the germline V gene, CDR1 is WSHSY and CDR2 is SAAADI. This CDR3 contains 13 residues. V was cut by 0 bases and J by 5 bases, with 7 bases left in between. CDR3 nucleotides: TGCGCCAGCAGTGAGTCCCAGGGATATGGCTACACCTTC. This translates into CASSESQGYGYTF.

The rearrangement uses TRBV4-1 and TRBJ2-2; 10 nucleotides align to TRBD1. Unmatched junction bases numbered 4, after V lost 1 base and J lost 5 bases. The CDR3 consists of 16 residues. Germline CDR1 reads MGHRA; CDR2 reads YSYEKL. CDR3 nucleotide sequence: TGCGCCAGCAGCCAAGGAAGACAGGGGGCGACCGGGGAGCTGTTTTTT. Translation: CASSQGRQGATGELFF.

This clonotype occurred once. The chain is built from TRBV6-5 and TRBJ1-5; D is uncertain. The CDR3 is made up of 15 amino acids. Germline values: CDR1 MNHEY, CDR2 SVGAGI. Trimming left V 7 bases short and J 2 bases short, with 15 bases between. The CDR3 here is CASKLYEGGNQPQHF. The CDR3 coding sequence is TGTGCCAGCAAACTCTACGAGGGCGGCAATCAGCCCCAGCATTTT.

This clonotype was seen only a few times. The chain recombines TRBV6-2 or TRBV6-3 with TRBJ2-1; 12 bases map to TRBD2. Trimming cost V 5 bases and J 9 bases; bases outside gene matches: 5. Germline CDR1 is MNHEY and CDR2 is SVGEGT. CDR3 length equals 14 residues. The CDR3 region is CASSHLAGGAEQFF. The CDR3, as DNA: TGTGCCAGCAGTCATCTAGCGGGAGGGGCTGAGCAGTTCTTC.

This clonotype was counted only a few times. The chain is built from TRBV6-6 and TRBJ2-3, with 10 bases identical to TRBD2. The CDR3 totals 13 residues. Trimming at V came to 6 bases and at J to 6 bases, leaving 3 bases not matched to a gene. CDR1 is MNHNY, CDR2 SVGAGI, per germline (reference sequence). CDR3 residues: CASRRLAGDTQYF. CDR3 nucleotide sequence: TGTGCCAGCAGAAGACTAGCGGGCGATACGCAGTATTTT.

The V call is TRBV15, the J call TRBJ2-3; a possible D gene is TRBD1 (6 bases). V lost 3 bases and J lost 10, with 14 bases in between. This CDR3 comprises 13 residues. CDR1 LNHNV and CDR2 YYDKDF come from the germline V gene (reference sequence). CDR3 DNA: TGTGCCACCAGCAGGGAGATACAGGGCGCGCAGTATTTT. This translates into CATSREIQGAQYF.

The sample holds many counts of this clonotype. The rearrangement uses TRBV7-2 and TRBJ2-3, with a weak D call TRBD1 (5 bases). Per germline, CDR1 SGHTA and CDR2 FQGNSA. This CDR3 comprises 14 residues. V shed 6 bases and J shed 1 base, with 11 bases lying between them. CDR3 loop: CASRNQGGTDTQYF. The CDR3 nucleotides read TGTGCCAGCAGAAACCAGGGCGGCACAGATACGCAGTATTTT. The variable domain in full, with the rest retrieved from reference TRBV7-2 and TRBJ2-3, is GAGVSQSPSNKVTEKGKDVELRCDPISGHTALYWYRQSLGQGLEFLIYFQGNSAPDKSGLPSDRFSAERTGGSVSTLTIQRTQQEDSAVYLCASRNQGGTDTQYFGPGTRLTVL.

This clonotype was seen once. The J gene is TRBJ2-7, the V gene TRBV20-1; 7 bases agree with TRBD2. CDR3 length: 14 amino acids. CDR1 is DFQATT and CDR2 is SNEGSKA in the germline V gene (reference sequence). Losses at the gene ends were 2 bases for V and 0 bases for J; bases not matched to a gene: 4. CDR3 region: CSARTSDLSYEQYF. As DNA, the CDR3 is TGCAGTGCTAGAACTAGCGATCTCTCCTACGAGCAGTACTTC.

This rearrangement joins TRBV19 to TRBJ2-5; D possibly corresponds to TRBD1 (6 bases). V lost 3 bases and J lost 5, with 16 bases in between. The CDR3 has 15 residues. Germline CDR1 reads LNHDA; CDR2 reads SQIVND (reference sequence). The CDR3 bases are TGTGCCAGTAGTATCTTGCCAGGGGTAAAGGAGACCCAGTACTTC. This gives the protein CASSILPGVKETQYF.

The V and J genes are TRBV20-1 and TRBJ2-7, with TRBD1 identical over 7 bases. Trimming removed 3 bases from V and 1 base from J; junction bases left unmatched: 3. This CDR3 contains 13 residues. Germline CDR1 is DFQATT and CDR2 is SNEGSKA (reference sequence). CDR3 sequence: CSARGDSSYEQYF. The CDR3 bases are TGCAGTGCTAGGGGGGACAGTTCCTACGAGCAGTACTTC.

The V gene is TRBV6-1, the J gene TRBJ1-2; 8 bases agree with TRBD1. V lost 5 bases to trimming and J lost 8 bases; unmatched junction nucleotides: 13. Germline-derived CDR1 and CDR2 are MNHNS and SASEGT. The CDR3 is 15 amino acids. Here the CDR3 reads CASSRDQQGVSGYTF. CDR3 DNA sequence: TGTGCCAGCAGTCGGGATCAACAGGGGGTGAGCGGCTACACCTTC.